This passage covers 31 T cell receptor beta chains from one sample sequenced in a study of blood T cell repertoires in COVID-19. Repertoires were generated with immunoSEQ multiplex PCR, while TCRdb's copy carries only in-frame clones and drops some. In the table there are a few hundred thousand clones, about 80% of which are singletons. Sequences were obtained from PBMCs or T cells enriched from blood (not recorded which). These receptor sequences come from a man aged 45-65 years who had recovered from COVID-19.

The V call is TRBV4-2, the J call TRBJ1-6; D call uncertain. V gave up 2 bases and J gave up 14 bases, with 16 bases separating them. Looked up from germline, CDR1 is LGHNA and CDR2 is YNFKEQ. The CDR3 has 14 residues. The CDR3 spells CASSQFAASGALHF. The CDR3, as DNA: TGTGCCAGCAGCCAATTTGCAGCCTCCGGGGCCCTCCACTTT.

This clone came up once. The CDR3 sequence: CASRRGRIYEQYF. CDR3 nucleotides: TGTGCCAGCAGAAGGGGGAGAATCTACGAGCAGTACTTC. This chain links TRBV27 with TRBJ2-7; perhaps TRBD1 as D (6 bases). Trimming removed 6 bases at V and 3 bases at J, with 12 bases between. CDR3 length: 13 residues. Per the germline V gene, CDR1 is MNHEY and CDR2 is SMNVEV (reference sequence).

CDR3 in DNA: TGTGCCAGCAGGCGGACAGGGGCGAGCACAGATACGCAGTATTTT. Translated, it gives CASRRTGASTDTQYF. The V gene is TRBV28, the J gene TRBJ2-3; the match to TRBD1 covers 9 bases. V shed 6 bases and J 0 bases; nucleotides not matched to a gene: 4. The CDR3 has 15 residues. In germline, CDR1 is MDHEN, CDR2 SYDVKM. The full variable domain, with the rest looked up from reference TRBV28 and TRBJ2-3, is DVKVTQSSRYLVKRTGEKVFLECVQDMDHENMFWYRQDPGLGLRLIYFSYDVKMKEKGDIPEGYSVSREKKERFSLILESASTNQTSMYLCASRRTGASTDTQYFGPGTRLTVL.

The chain joins TRBV15 to TRBJ2-1, with 10 positions matching TRBD2. The length of the CDR3 is 15 residues. Germline V gene lookup returns CDR1 LNHNV and CDR2 YYDKDF (reference sequence). J gave up 4 bases and V 3 bases, and 3 bases lay outside the gene matches. CDR3 DNA: TGTGCCACCAGCAGGGAAGCGGGAGGGTACAATGAGCAGTTCTTC. Translation gives CATSREAGGYNEQFF.

The rearrangement joins TRBV29-1 to TRBJ1-1; no definite D call. The V end was cut by 4 bases, the J end by 1 base, with 7 bases between. CDR1 and CDR2 (germline): SQVTM, ANQGSEA. This CDR3 has 12 residues. In nucleotides, the CDR3 is TGCAGCGTTGTACACCAGAACACTGAAGCTTTCTTT. It codes for CSVVHQNTEAFF.

V usage is TRBV6-2 or TRBV6-3 and J usage is TRBJ2-7; 13 bases fit TRBD2. CDR1 is MNHEY and CDR2 is SVGEGT in the germline V gene. V lost 4 bases, J lost 3 bases, and 6 bases stayed unmatched. The length of the CDR3 is 16 residues. In DNA, the CDR3 is TGTGCCAGCAGTTCACCTGGACTAGCGGGAGACTACGAGCAGTACTTC. Protein product: CASSSPGLAGDYEQYF.

The chain joins TRBV6-5 to TRBJ2-7; D may be TRBD1 (6 bases). The CDR3 covers 15 residues. V lost 2 bases to trimming and J lost 5 bases, with 16 bases between them. Germline V CDR1 and CDR2: MNHEY, SVGAGI. Here the CDR3 reads CASSYMGQGQNEQYF. The CDR3 nucleotides read TGTGCCAGCAGTTACATGGGCCAGGGGCAGAACGAGCAGTACTTC.

This chain uses TRBV19 with TRBJ2-7; TRBD1 matches at 9 bases. This CDR3 comprises 15 residues. After removal of 4 bases from V and 4 bases from J, the junction contained 8 bases not matched to a gene. Germline lookup yields CDR1 LNHDA and CDR2 SQIVND (reference sequence). The CDR3 spells CASSTAGTGSYEQYF. In nucleotides, the CDR3 is TGTGCCAGTAGTACCGCCGGGACAGGGTCGTACGAGCAGTACTTC.

The V gene is TRBV28, the J gene TRBJ2-4; TRBD2 agrees at 8 bases. V shed 8 bases and J 4 bases; nucleotides not matched to a gene: 7. The CDR3 extends over 14 amino acids. The germline CDR1 and CDR2 sequences are MDHEN and SYDVKM. CDR3 loop: CASGTRDRKNIQYF. In DNA form, the CDR3 reads TGTGCCAGCGGGACTAGGGACCGAAAAAACATTCAGTACTTC.

Regarding this clone: Other nucleotide sequences in the sample specify the same CDR3. The rearrangement links TRBV27 to TRBJ1-6; the D is unclear. The CDR3 has 12 amino acids. CDR1 is MNHEY, CDR2 SMNVEV, per germline (reference sequence). Trimming shortened V by 1 base and J by 7 bases, and 2 bases separated the two germline ends. The CDR3 sequence: CASSLLNSPLHF. The CDR3 DNA sequence: TGTGCCAGCAGTTTATTAAATTCACCCCTCCACTTT.

This sequence joins TRBV6-5 and TRBJ2-2, with 7 bases that match TRBD2. With V trimmed by 6 bases and J by 4 bases, 8 bases remained unmatched. The length of the CDR3 is 15 residues. CDR1 MNHEY and CDR2 SVGAGI come from the germline V gene. The CDR3 DNA follows: TGTGCCAGCAGAACGGGGGGTTGGGGCACCGGGGAGCTGTTTTTT. Translation gives CASRTGGWGTGELFF.

V and J are TRBV5-4 and TRBJ1-2; D is undetermined. The CDR3 length is 15 residues. The ends were cut back, 4 bases at V and 10 bases at J, with 23 bases in the middle. Germline V gene sequence: CDR1 SGHNT, CDR2 YYREEE (reference sequence). The CDR3 spells CASSDRQGSIFSYTF. The DNA of the CDR3 is TGTGCCAGCAGCGATAGACAAGGCTCCATATTCTCCTACACCTTC.

The V and J genes are TRBV7-8 and TRBJ1-5, with no clear D. Trimming removed 0 bases at V and 5 bases at J, with 8 bases between. Germline V lookup: CDR1 SGHVS, CDR2 FQNEAQ. The CDR3 runs 14 residues. CDR3 sequence: CASSLAGAYQPQHF. CDR3 bases: TGTGCCAGCAGCTTAGCTGGAGCGTATCAGCCCCAGCATTTT. Full variable domain (rest looked up from reference TRBV7-8 and TRBJ1-5): GAGVSQSPRYKVAKRGQDVALRCDPISGHVSLFWYQQALGQGPEFLTYFQNEAQLDKSGLPSDRFFAERPEGSVSTLKIQRTQQEDSAVYLCASSLAGAYQPQHFGDGTRLSIL.

CDR3 DNA sequence: TGTGCCAGCAGCTTTAGGACTAGCTATGAGCAGTTCTTC. Its protein is CASSFRTSYEQFF. This chain uses TRBV7-2 with TRBJ2-1; 8 nucleotides line up with TRBD2. CDR3 length: 13 amino acids. Per germline, CDR1 SGHTA and CDR2 FQGNSA. After removal of 3 bases from V and 8 bases from J, the junction contained 3 bases not matched to a gene.

The rearrangement uses TRBV25-1 and TRBJ2-5, with 7 bases fitting TRBD1. Germline V gives CDR1 MGHDK, CDR2 SYGVNS. CDR3 length: 15 residues. Trimming removed 4 bases from V and 1 base from J; junction bases left unmatched: 6. CDR3 nucleotides: TGTGCCAGCAGTGCCACGACAGGGAGCCAAGAGACCCAGTACTTC. Translating it yields CASSATTGSQETQYF.

The chain employs TRBV24-1 and TRBJ2-2; D unclear. V shed 10 bases and J shed 7 bases, with 12 bases lying between them. Germline values: CDR1 KGHDR, CDR2 SFDVKD. CDR3 length: 12 residues. The CDR3 reads CATKARVGELFF. As DNA, the CDR3 is TGTGCCACAAAAGCCCGGGTCGGGGAGCTGTTTTTT.

The chain is built from TRBV15 and TRBJ1-2, with TRBD1 as a possible D gene (6 bases). CDR3 length: 14 amino acids. V was clipped by 7 bases and J by 4 bases, with 16 bases between them. Germline V lookup: CDR1 LNHNV, CDR2 YYDKDF (reference sequence). CDR3 DNA: TGTGCCACCACCCTGGACAGCTCTAGCTATGGCTACACCTTC. Translated, it gives CATTLDSSSYGYTF.

This clone was observed a handful of times. The rearrangement links TRBV4-2 to TRBJ1-1; 11 positions agree with TRBD1. Germline V gives CDR1 LGHNA, CDR2 YNFKEQ. V lost 1 base and J lost 4; bases outside the gene matches: 5. This CDR3 is built from 16 residues. The CDR3 DNA reads as TGTGCCAGCAGCCAAGGGACAGGGGGCACGGGCACTGAAGCTTTCTTT. Encoded protein: CASSQGTGGTGTEAFF.

CDR3 DNA: TGTGCCAGCAGCTCAGGGACTAGCGGGATTCATGAGCAGTTCTTC. It yields the protein CASSSGTSGIHEQFF. The chain is built from TRBV11-3 and TRBJ2-1; 13 bases fit TRBD2. J gave up 8 bases and V 4 bases, and 5 bases lay outside the gene matches. The CDR3 contains 15 residues. In germline, CDR1 is SGHNT, CDR2 YENEEA.

The chain combines TRBV2 with TRBJ2-5; D might be TRBD1 (6 bases). Germline V CDR1 and CDR2: SNHLY, FYNNEI. The CDR3 length is 12 residues. CDR3 coding DNA: TGTGGCTGCCGGGACAACCAAGAGACCCAGTACTTC. Translated: CGCRDNQETQYF.

The chain carries TRBV9 and TRBJ2-7, with 7 bases lining up with TRBD2. Trimming removed 4 bases from V and 3 bases from J; junction bases left unmatched: 7. The CDR3 covers 14 residues. Looked up from germline, CDR1 is SGDLS and CDR2 is YYNGEE. The CDR3 loop is CASSPSGGVYEQYF. Written as DNA, the CDR3 is TGTGCCAGCAGCCCCTCTGGGGGGGTCTACGAGCAGTACTTC.

The rearrangement uses TRBV3-1 (or the pseudogene TRBV3-2) and TRBJ1-3; possible D gene TRBD1, 5 bases. The CDR3 extends over 15 amino acids. Per germline, CDR1 LGHDT and CDR2 YNNKEL (reference sequence). V gave up 1 base and J gave up 5 bases, with 12 bases separating them. The CDR3 region has the DNA TGTGCCAGCAGCCAAGGGCAGGGCGGGAGAAACACCATATATTTT. Translating it yields CASSQGQGGRNTIYF.

The chain is built from TRBV4-1 and TRBJ1-1; perhaps TRBD1 as D (5 bases). Trimming removed 4 bases from V and 3 bases from J, with 12 bases in between. Germline assignment: CDR1 MGHRA and CDR2 YSYEKL. The CDR3 covers 14 residues. The CDR3 loop is CASSPMGGYTEAFF. The CDR3 DNA is TGCGCCAGCAGCCCAATGGGGGGATACACTGAAGCTTTCTTT.

The chain couples TRBV28 to TRBJ2-3; 9 nucleotides agree with TRBD2. The CDR3 sequence is 15 residues long. The junction had 6 bases not matched to a gene; V was cut back by 6 bases and J by 2 bases. The germline CDR1 and CDR2 sequences are MDHEN and SYDVKM. CDR3 sequence (DNA): TGTGCCAGCAGGCCTCTAGCGGGGTACACAGATACGCAGTATTTT. Protein product: CASRPLAGYTDTQYF.

This sequence joins TRBV5-1 and TRBJ2-1; 11 nucleotides match TRBD2. Trimming removed 3 bases from V and 9 bases from J; junction bases left unmatched: 8. The CDR3 has 15 amino acids. Germline V gene sequence: CDR1 SGHRS, CDR2 YFSETQ. DNA for the CDR3: TGCGCCAGCAGCTCCCCGGGACTAGCGGCCGGTGAGCAGTTCTTC. Translating it yields CASSSPGLAAGEQFF.

This chain uses TRBV19 with TRBJ1-2, with D tentatively TRBD1 (6 bases). The germline V gene encodes CDR1 LNHDA and CDR2 SQIVND (reference sequence). The CDR3 is made up of 16 amino acids. Trimming left V 5 bases short and J 4 bases short, with 20 bases between. CDR3 in DNA: TGTGCCAGTAGTTCCCGGTCCAGGGGAAAGGGCTATGGCTACACCTTC. Protein product: CASSSRSRGKGYGYTF. Full variable domain (outside the CDR3, taken from reference TRBV19 and TRBJ1-2): DGGITQSPKYLFRKEGQNVTLSCEQNLNHDAMYWYRQDPGQGLRLIYYSQIVNDFQKGDIAEGYSVSREKKESFPLTVTSAQKNPTAFYLCASSSRSRGKGYGYTFGSGTRLTVV.

This clone turned up a few times. The chain couples TRBV7-9 to TRBJ2-5, with a tentative D call TRBD1 (6 bases). The CDR3 covers 15 residues. Germline CDR1 and CDR2: SEHNR and FQNEAQ (reference sequence). Trimming pared 5 bases from V and 0 bases from J, leaving 13 bases between. CDR3 in DNA: TGTGCCAGCAGCCTCCCGCAGGGGTACCAAGAGACCCAGTACTTC. It specifies CASSLPQGYQETQYF.

This sequence joins TRBV6-9 and TRBJ2-7; 12 nucleotides line up with TRBD1. CDR1 and CDR2 from the germline V gene are MNHGY and SVAAGI. J was trimmed by 4 bases and V by 2 bases; bases with no gene match: 3. The CDR3 consists of 15 residues. The CDR3 DNA follows: TGTGCCAGCAGTTATCTGGGACAGGGGGCTTACGAGCAGTACTTC. This sequence encodes CASSYLGQGAYEQYF.

Note on this clone: One junction end disagrees with the germline gene, perhaps due to a read error. The chain links TRBV7-2 to TRBJ2-2, with TRBD2 matching over 9 bases. The CDR3 sequence is 17 residues long. Germline V gene sequence: CDR1 SGHTA, CDR2 FQGNSA. CDR3 amino acids: CASSLDSGGPKTGELFF. For the CDR3, the DNA is TGTGCCAGCAGCTTAGACAGCGGGGGGCCGAAAACCGGGGAGCTGTTTTTT.

The genes are TRBV6-4 and TRBJ2-1; 10 nucleotides agree with TRBD2. From germline, CDR1 is MRHNA and CDR2 SNTAGT. The CDR3 contains 15 residues. V shed 1 base and J 12 bases; nucleotides not matched to a gene: 9. The CDR3 bases are TGTGCCAGCAGTGACTTGGGTAGCGGGAGGAGTGGGCAGTTCTTC. It is translated as CASSDLGSGRSGQFF.

The chain carries TRBV14 and TRBJ1-4; D is ambiguous. Germline lookup yields CDR1 SGHDN and CDR2 FVKESK. CDR3 size: 12 residues. V was cut by 1 base and J by 10 bases, with 7 bases left in between. The CDR3 region is CASSQGGGKLFF. DNA of the CDR3: TGTGCCAGCAGCCAAGGAGGAGGAAAACTGTTTTTT.